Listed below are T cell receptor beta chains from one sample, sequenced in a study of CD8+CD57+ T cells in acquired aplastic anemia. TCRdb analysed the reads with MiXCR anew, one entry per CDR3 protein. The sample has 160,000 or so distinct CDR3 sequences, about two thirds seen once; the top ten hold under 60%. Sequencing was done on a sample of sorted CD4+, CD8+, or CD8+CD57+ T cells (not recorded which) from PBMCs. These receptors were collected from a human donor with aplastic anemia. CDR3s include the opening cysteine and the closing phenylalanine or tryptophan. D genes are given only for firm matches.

cdr3_aa: CSVGQGGNYEQYF
cdr3_nt: TGCAGCGTTGGTCAGGGGGGGAACTACGAGCAGTACTTC
d_call: NA
j_call: TRBJ2-7
v_call: TRBV29-1

cdr3_aa: CSAAGTGGNEQFF
cdr3_nt: TGCAGTGCAGCCGGGACAGGGGGCAATGAGCAGTTCTTC
d_call: TRBD1
j_call: TRBJ2-1
v_call: TRBV20-1

cdr3_aa: CATSGTGTATYGYTF
cdr3_nt: TGTGCCACCAGTGGAACCGGGACCGCGACCTATGGCTACACCTTC
d_call: NA
j_call: TRBJ1-2
v_call: TRBV24-1

cdr3_aa: CATSDSRQQNQPQHF
cdr3_nt: TGTGCCACCAGTGACTCCCGACAGCAGAATCAGCCCCAGCATTTT
d_call: NA
j_call: TRBJ1-5
v_call: TRBV24-1

cdr3_aa: CASRATNEKLFF
cdr3_nt: TGTGCCAGCAGGGCAACTAATGAAAAACTGTTTTTT
d_call: NA
j_call: TRBJ1-4
v_call: TRBV12-3/TRBV12-4

cdr3_aa: CASQRDSGSSPLHF
cdr3_nt: TGTGCCAGCCAACGGGACAGCGGGTCTTCACCCCTCCACTTT
d_call: TRBD1
j_call: TRBJ1-6
v_call: TRBV6-6

cdr3_aa: CSATGGRLAPGELFF
cdr3_nt: TGCAGTGCTACGGGAGGTCGGCTGGCACCCGGGGAGCTGTTTTTT
d_call: TRBD2
j_call: TRBJ2-2
v_call: TRBV20-1

cdr3_aa: CASSTGQGSGNTIYF
cdr3_nt: TGTGCCAGTAGTACTGGACAGGGCTCTGGAAACACCATATATTTT
d_call: TRBD1
j_call: TRBJ1-3
v_call: TRBV19

cdr3_aa: CASSLDLVPSSPLHF
cdr3_nt: TGTGCCAGCAGCTTAGACTTGGTACCGAGTTCACCCCTCCACTTT
d_call: NA
j_call: TRBJ1-6
v_call: TRBV7-8

cdr3_aa: CASSFSLQGYEQYF
cdr3_nt: TGTGCCAGCAGCTTTTCCCTACAGGGCTACGAGCAGTACTTC
d_call: NA
j_call: TRBJ2-7
v_call: TRBV7-2